This TCR beta chain was profiled in a study of cytomegalovirus exposure and HLA in healthy donors. Per germline, CDR1 SGHVS and CDR2 FNYEAQ. The CDR3 is made up of 15 amino acids. V was pared by 1 base and J by 3 bases, with 12 bases between. On this clone: Its target is unknown.

Study-level findings and limits: A highly shared variant cluster was judged a likely technical artifact. It was in a later analysis that TCR association rates were seen to vary by HLA locus, highest for DRB1 and lowest for HLA-C. Earlier analysis found most TCR beta V segments productive about 87% or about 30% of the time. TRBV6-2, TRBV6-3 and other indistinguishable V segments were excluded.

Use of 60 Vbeta and 13 Jbeta primers characterized the PCR. Method: immunoSEQ multiplex PCR; TCRdb's copy keeps in-frame clones and lacks some. The sample contains around 170,000 clones, about 85% of which appear only once. V usage is TRBV7-6 and J usage is TRBJ1-1, with D possibly being TRBD1 (5 bases). The sample was PBMCs. This sequence was found in a man aged 50 to 59 in good health and CMV-seronegative. The CDR3 bases are TGTGCCAGCAGCTTAGTAGGGGATCCGGACACTGAAGCTTTCTTT. This codes for CASSLVGDPDTEAFF.